The 18 T cell receptor beta chains below all came from one sample that was sequenced in a study of blood T cell repertoires in COVID-19. TCRdb's copy holds only in-frame clones and misses some; the assay was immunoSEQ multiplex PCR. The table shows under 45,000 clones, with about 90% occurring only once. The sample taken for sequencing was peripheral blood. The receptors here all came from a woman of 80 years or more in a cohort sampled during active or convalescent COVID-19.

This clone was observed a single time. The CDR3: CSAPAGVEQFF. The CDR3 nucleotides are TGCAGCGCCCCAGCCGGGGTGGAGCAGTTCTTC. J is TRBJ2-1 and V is TRBV29-1; tentative D call: TRBD2 (5 bases). V lost 7 bases and J lost 10, with 14 bases in between. The CDR3 extends over 11 amino acids. The germline gives CDR1 SQVTM, CDR2 ANQGSEA.

This chain links TRBV6-5 with TRBJ2-7; 8 positions agree with TRBD1. The CDR3 runs 13 residues. Looked up from germline, CDR1 is MNHEY and CDR2 is SVGAGI. With 6 bases clipped from V and 3 bases from J, the junction kept 4 bases outside the gene matches. The CDR3 protein is CASSRGQGYEQYF. The CDR3 DNA is TGTGCCAGCAGCCGAGGACAGGGCTACGAGCAGTACTTC.

This rearrangement joins TRBV5-6 to TRBJ2-1, with D maybe TRBD1 (6 bases). The CDR3 runs 15 residues. Germline CDR1 SGHDT, CDR2 YYEEEE. Trimming removed 1 base from V and 3 bases from J, with 11 bases in between. The CDR3 reads CASSLTGHGYNEQFF. The CDR3, as DNA: TGTGCCAGCAGCTTGACGGGACACGGCTACAATGAGCAGTTCTTC.

The rearrangement uses TRBV6-1 and TRBJ1-3, with 8 bases matching TRBD1. Germline CDR1 is MNHNS and CDR2 is SASEGT. The J segment lost 0 bases and the V segment lost 10 bases, leaving 5 bases of the junction unmatched. The CDR3 covers 14 residues. The CDR3 spells CATADRVSGNTIYF. The CDR3 nucleotides are TGTGCCACCGCGGACAGGGTCTCTGGAAACACCATATATTTT.

The J gene is TRBJ1-1, the V gene TRBV2, with D perhaps matching TRBD1 (5 bases). V was pared by 5 bases and J by 6 bases, with 16 bases between. This CDR3 is 14 amino acids long. The germline V gene has CDR1 SNHLY and CDR2 FYNNEI. CDR3 amino acids: CASSNNQGRAEAFF. The CDR3 DNA reads TGTGCCAGCAGTAATAACCAGGGTCGAGCTGAAGCTTTCTTT.

This chain links TRBV9 with TRBJ1-1; D call uncertain. V was trimmed by 3 bases and J by 1 base, leaving 10 bases between them. The CDR3 extends over 14 amino acids. In germline, CDR1 is SGDLS, CDR2 YYNGEE. For the CDR3, the DNA is TGTGCCAGCAGCGGTTCGGGAGGGAACACTGAAGCTTTCTTT. This sequence encodes CASSGSGGNTEAFF.

The chain uses TRBV19 and TRBJ2-7; D gene unclear. The V end was cut by 6 bases, the J end by 9 bases, with 18 bases between. CDR3 length equals 13 residues. CDR1 and CDR2 from the germline V gene are LNHDA and SQIVND (reference sequence). For the CDR3, the DNA is TGTGCCAGTAGCGACTTGTCTAGTCGGTTGCAGTACTTC. This sequence encodes CASSDLSSRLQYF. The full variable domain, rest sourced from reference TRBV19 and TRBJ2-7, is DGGITQSPKYLFRKEGQNVTLSCEQNLNHDAMYWYRQDPGQGLRLIYYSQIVNDFQKGDIAEGYSVSREKKESFPLTVTSAQKNPTAFYLCASSDLSSRLQYFGPGTRLTVT.

The rearrangement joins TRBV10-1 to TRBJ1-1, with 8 bases that match TRBD1. The ends lost 8 bases at V and 1 base at J; junction bases unmatched: 3. Germline V lookup: CDR1 WNHNN, CDR2 SYGVQD (reference sequence). The CDR3 is made up of 13 amino acids. Written as DNA, the CDR3 is TGCGCCAGCGGACAGGGCCCGAACACTGAAGCTTTCTTT. Its protein is CASGQGPNTEAFF.

V usage is TRBV5-1 and J usage is TRBJ2-3; 8 positions match TRBD2. CDR3 length: 19 amino acids. V shed 4 bases, J shed 1 base, and the junction held 17 bases outside the gene matches. Germline V gene lookup returns CDR1 SGHRS and CDR2 YFSETQ. The CDR3 DNA sequence: TGCGCCAGCAGCCACCCCGAGGCGGTAGCGGGGTGGGGCACAGATACGCAGTATTTT. Encoded protein: CASSHPEAVAGWGTDTQYF.

The CDR3 nucleotides read TGTGCCAGCACCCCAGGGGCGGGCAAAACCCCGAACACCGGGGAGCTGTTTTTT. Translating gives CASTPGAGKTPNTGELFF. The chain couples TRBV5-4 to TRBJ2-2, with D possibly matching TRBD1 (6 bases). Trimming took 6 bases from V and 0 from J, leaving 21 bases between them. There are 18 residues in the CDR3. CDR1 is SGHNT, CDR2 YYREEE, per germline (reference sequence).

The gene calls are TRBV2 and TRBJ2-1; 8 bases map to TRBD2. Germline-derived CDR1 and CDR2 are SNHLY and FYNNEI. V dropped 8 bases and J dropped 6; count of bases not matched to a gene: 12. The CDR3 loop spans 15 amino acids. CDR3 sequence reads: CASGREGRFINEQFF. The CDR3, as DNA: TGTGCCAGCGGACGGGAGGGCCGATTCATCAATGAGCAGTTCTTC.

The chain joins TRBV10-1 to TRBJ2-2; the match to TRBD2 covers 8 bases. There are 19 residues in the CDR3. Germline assignment: CDR1 WNHNN and CDR2 SYGVQD (reference sequence). Germline trimming cut 0 bases from V and 0 bases from J; bases unmatched to any gene: 9. CDR3 coding DNA: TGCGCCAGCAGTGAGTCAAGGCAGCGGGAGAGGCCGAACACCGGGGAGCTGTTTTTT. Protein product: CASSESRQRERPNTGELFF.

V and J are TRBV12-3 or TRBV12-4 and TRBJ1-4; 8 bases are a match to TRBD1. The CDR3 length is 13 residues. V dropped 5 bases and J dropped 8; count of bases not matched to a gene: 4. Here the CDR3 reads CASSVNRGEKLFF. CDR3 nucleotides: TGTGCCAGCAGTGTAAACAGGGGGGAAAAACTGTTTTTT.

This chain uses TRBV15 with TRBJ2-4, with TRBD2 matching over 9 bases. There are 18 residues in the CDR3. Losses at the gene ends were 2 bases for V and 9 bases for J; bases not matched to a gene: 17. Germline CDR1 LNHNV, CDR2 YYDKDF (reference sequence). The CDR3 protein is CATSRISSGGFQKAIQYF. The CDR3 DNA is TGTGCCACCAGCAGAATTAGTAGCGGGGGATTCCAAAAGGCCATTCAGTACTTC.

This clone appeared a single time. The V and J genes are TRBV16 and TRBJ1-1; possibly TRBD1 for D (5 bases). The CDR3 runs 14 residues. V shed 7 bases and J shed 1 base, with 13 bases lying between them. The germline gives CDR1 KGHSY, CDR2 FQNENV. The CDR3 here is CASMRGRQNTEAFF. In DNA, the CDR3 is TGTGCCAGCATGCGGGGCAGACAGAACACTGAAGCTTTCTTT.

The V call is TRBV6-5, the J call TRBJ1-2; 7 positions agree with TRBD1. This CDR3 is built from 15 residues. CDR1 is MNHEY and CDR2 is SVGAGI in the germline V gene. Trimming took 2 bases from V and 2 from J; bases not matched to a gene: 5. The CDR3 coding sequence is TGTGCCAGCAGTTACGATCACAGGGGAAACTATGGCTACACCTTC. It codes for CASSYDHRGNYGYTF.

The chain combines TRBV5-5 with TRBJ1-1; 9 bases fit TRBD1. The CDR3 has 15 residues. Germline V gene lookup returns CDR1 SGHKS and CDR2 YYEKEE (reference sequence). The ends lost 0 bases at V and 5 bases at J; junction bases unmatched: 5. The CDR3, as DNA: TGTGCCAGCAGCTTGGGACAGGGGGTAAAAACTGAAGCTTTCTTT. Translation: CASSLGQGVKTEAFF.

This chain links TRBV3-1 (or the pseudogene TRBV3-2) with TRBJ2-3; D call uncertain. CDR3 length: 15 residues. Trimming stripped 2 bases from V and 6 bases from J, with 15 bases between. Germline values: CDR1 LGHDT, CDR2 YNNKEL (reference sequence). CDR3 nucleotides: TGTGCCAGCAGCCAAAACCCGGCGACAACTGATACGCAGTATTTT. Protein sequence: CASSQNPATTDTQYF.